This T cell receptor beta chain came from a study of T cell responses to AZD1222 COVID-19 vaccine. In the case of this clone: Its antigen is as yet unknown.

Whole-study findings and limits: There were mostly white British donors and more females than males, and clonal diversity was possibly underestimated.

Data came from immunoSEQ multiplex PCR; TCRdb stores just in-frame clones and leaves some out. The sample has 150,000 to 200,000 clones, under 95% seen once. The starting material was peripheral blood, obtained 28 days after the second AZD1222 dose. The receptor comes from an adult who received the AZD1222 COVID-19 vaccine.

The DNA of the CDR3 is TGTGCCAGCTCACCGGACACCGAACATCAGCCCCAGCATTTT. Translated: CASSPDTEHQPQHF. This chain joins TRBV18 and TRBJ1-5; D possibly corresponds to TRBD1 (5 bases). The germline CDR1 and CDR2 sequences are KGHSH and LQKENI. This CDR3 has 14 residues. V shed 3 bases and J shed 5 bases, with 11 bases lying between them.